The 32 T cell receptor beta chains listed next were all sequenced from one sample in a study of blood T cell repertoires in COVID-19. Sequencing was performed with immunoSEQ multiplex PCR; in TCRdb, only in-frame clones are kept and a portion is missing. This table has some 270,000 clones, 85% appearing once. Sequenced sample: PBMCs or T cells enriched from blood (not recorded which). These receptors were collected from a woman between 45 and 65 years old with acute COVID-19.

J is TRBJ1-2 and V is TRBV9; D gene ambiguous. The V end lost 1 base, the J end lost 1 base, and 5 bases lay between the germline ends. The germline V gene has CDR1 SGDLS and CDR2 YYNGEE. The CDR3 has 13 amino acids. CDR3 DNA sequence: TGTGCCAGCAGCGTACGGGATAACTATGGCTACACCTTC. It translates to CASSVRDNYGYTF.

V is TRBV7-2 and J is TRBJ2-1; 8 nucleotides match TRBD2. The CDR3 has 16 amino acids. Looked up from germline, CDR1 is SGHTA and CDR2 is FQGNSA. Unmatched junction bases numbered 5, after V lost 1 base and J lost 3 bases. The CDR3 sequence: CASSLVRAGGYNEQFF. The CDR3 DNA reads TGTGCCAGCAGCTTAGTTCGGGCGGGGGGCTACAATGAGCAGTTCTTC. The full variable domain, with the rest looked up from reference TRBV7-2 and TRBJ2-1, is GAGVSQSPSNKVTEKGKDVELRCDPISGHTALYWYRQSLGQGLEFLIYFQGNSAPDKSGLPSDRFSAERTGGSVSTLTIQRTQQEDSAVYLCASSLVRAGGYNEQFFGPGTRLTVL.

The rearrangement joins TRBV5-6 to TRBJ1-1; D gene unclear. The V gene lost 1 base and the J gene lost 0 bases, with 7 bases spanning the gap. The CDR3 has 14 residues. CDR1 SGHDT and CDR2 YYEEEE come from the germline V gene. The CDR3, as DNA: TGTGCCAGCAGCTTGACAGTTCTGAACACTGAAGCTTTCTTT. Amino acids: CASSLTVLNTEAFF.

A single count supports this clone. The chain recombines TRBV25-1 with TRBJ1-6; perhaps TRBD1 as D (5 bases). Germline lookup yields CDR1 MGHDK and CDR2 SYGVNS. The CDR3 is made up of 17 amino acids. Trimming pared 1 base from V and 10 bases from J, leaving 20 bases between. CDR3 DNA: TGTGCCAGCAGTGAATCCAGGGCCACCAGCAAACCCTCACCCCTCCACTTT. This codes for CASSESRATSKPSPLHF.

The rearrangement joins TRBV2 to TRBJ2-1; TRBD2 matches 8 bases. J lost 9 bases, V lost 3 bases, and 10 bases had no gene match. The CDR3 consists of 15 residues. Germline V CDR1 and CDR2: SNHLY, FYNNEI. CDR3 protein: CASSEKRGGNGEQFF. The CDR3 region has the DNA TGTGCCAGCAGTGAGAAACGGGGGGGCAACGGTGAGCAGTTCTTC.

The chain uses TRBV7-9 and TRBJ1-1; possible D gene TRBD1, 6 bases. The CDR3 runs to 12 residues. The V gene's germline CDR1 is SEHNR and CDR2 FQNEAQ (reference sequence). Trimming took off 2 bases at V and 10 bases at J, with 11 bases between the two ends. CDR3 nucleotides: TGTGCCAGCAGCTTATGGGGGCGCGGAGCTTTCTTT. Translation: CASSLWGRGAFF.

This clone showed up just a few times. This rearrangement joins TRBV20-1 to TRBJ1-6; D not certain. The CDR3 is 11 amino acids. Deletions cut 3 bases from V and 14 bases from J, with 11 bases between. Per the germline V gene, CDR1 is DFQATT and CDR2 is SNEGSKA (reference sequence). CDR3 sequence: CSASTTGSLHF. In DNA form, the CDR3 reads TGCAGTGCTAGCACCACGGGTTCCCTCCACTTT.

The V call is TRBV5-1, the J call TRBJ2-5; TRBD1 matches at 7 bases. V lost 4 bases, J lost 4 bases, and 13 bases stayed unmatched. Germline V lookup: CDR1 SGHRS, CDR2 YFSETQ. CDR3 length: 16 amino acids. CDR3 nucleotides: TGCGCCAGCAGCCCCGGATCTACGGACAGGAGAGAGACCCAGTACTTC. Amino acid sequence: CASSPGSTDRRETQYF.

The chain employs TRBV11-3 and TRBJ2-5; 10 bases agree with TRBD2. Germline CDR1 and CDR2: SGHNT and YENEEA. With V trimmed by 5 bases and J by 5 bases, 8 bases remained unmatched. The CDR3 covers 15 residues. DNA for the CDR3: TGTGCCAGCAGCCCTCAGAGCGGGGGGGCGGAGACCCAGTACTTC. As protein: CASSPQSGGAETQYF.

Of note for this clone: This specimen includes other DNA sequences encoding the same CDR3. The V and J genes are TRBV7-2 and TRBJ2-5; TRBD2 matches 7 bases. The germline gives CDR1 SGHTA, CDR2 FQGNSA. Germline trimming cut 3 bases from V and 4 bases from J; bases unmatched to any gene: 2. This CDR3 region has 13 residues. CDR3 nucleotide sequence: TGTGCCAGCAGCTTCGGGGGGAGAGAGACCCAGTACTTC. Amino acids: CASSFGGRETQYF. Looking up the rest from reference TRBV7-2 and TRBJ2-5 gives the full variable domain: GAGVSQSPSNKVTEKGKDVELRCDPISGHTALYWYRQSLGQGLEFLIYFQGNSAPDKSGLPSDRFSAERTGGSVSTLTIQRTQQEDSAVYLCASSFGGRETQYFGPGTRLLVL.

The chain recombines TRBV19 with TRBJ2-1; 10 nucleotides line up with TRBD2. V dropped 5 bases and J dropped 9; count of bases not matched to a gene: 13. This CDR3 region has 16 residues. In germline, CDR1 is LNHDA, CDR2 SQIVND (reference sequence). The CDR3: CASSLSGTSVVGEQFF. The DNA of the CDR3 is TGTGCCAGTAGTTTGTCCGGGACTAGCGTTGTTGGTGAGCAGTTCTTC.

Comment on this clone: This same CDR3 is encoded by further DNA sequences in the sample. For the CDR3, the DNA is TGCGCCAGCAGCTTAGTGACAGGAATGAACACTGAAGCTTTCTTT. Translation gives CASSLVTGMNTEAFF. This chain connects TRBV5-1 to TRBJ1-1; D might be TRBD1 (6 bases). The CDR3 extends over 15 amino acids. Germline V gives CDR1 SGHRS, CDR2 YFSETQ. V lost 2 bases, J lost 0 bases, and 11 bases lay in between. The full variable domain, with the rest looked up from reference TRBV5-1 and TRBJ1-1, is KAGVTQTPRYLIKTRGQQVTLSCSPISGHRSVSWYQQTPGQGLQFLFEYFSETQRNKGNFPGRFSGRQFSNSRSEMNVSTLELGDSALYLCASSLVTGMNTEAFFGQGTRLTVV.

The chain joins TRBV19 to TRBJ1-2; 9 bases fit TRBD1. The germline gives CDR1 LNHDA, CDR2 SQIVND (reference sequence). The CDR3 covers 15 residues. Unmatched junction bases numbered 7, after V lost 7 bases and J lost 1 base. The CDR3 reads CASTAGTGNNYGYTF. Here the CDR3 DNA reads TGTGCCAGTACTGCCGGGACAGGGAATAACTATGGCTACACCTTC.

The chain has TRBV11-2 and TRBJ2-2; 9 positions match TRBD1. Germline V CDR1 and CDR2: SGHAT, FQNNGV. The CDR3 sequence is 16 residues long. After removal of 5 bases from V and 7 bases from J, the junction contained 11 bases not matched to a gene. As DNA, the CDR3 is TGTGCCAGCAGCCCGGGGGACAGGGTGAGGGGCGGGGAGCTGTTTTTT. Protein sequence: CASSPGDRVRGGELFF.

The chain uses TRBV9 and TRBJ1-1; TRBD1 matches 10 bases. The CDR3 is 14 amino acids. CDR1 SGDLS and CDR2 YYNGEE come from the germline V gene. Trimming removed 3 bases from V and 8 bases from J; junction bases left unmatched: 7. CDR3 DNA: TGTGCCAGCAGCGGGGTCCCGGGACAGGGGGAAGCTTTCTTT. It translates to CASSGVPGQGEAFF.

This clone was detected a few times. This sequence joins TRBV30 and TRBJ2-2; possibly TRBD1 for D (5 bases). Germline loops: CDR1 GTSNPN, CDR2 SVGIG (reference sequence). Trimming stripped 3 bases from V and 5 bases from J, with 16 bases between. The CDR3 has 15 amino acids. CDR3 coding DNA: TGTGCCTGGAGCCGTGACAGTGGGGTGACCGGGGAGCTGTTTTTT. Translated, it gives CAWSRDSGVTGELFF.

This clone was detected a few times. This chain joins TRBV4-3 and TRBJ1-1; no definite D call. Germline CDR1 is LGHNA and CDR2 is YSLEER. Deletions cut 0 bases from V and 4 bases from J, with 12 bases between. The CDR3 loop spans 15 amino acids. The CDR3 here is CASSQEGRAGTEAFF. The DNA of the CDR3 is TGCGCCAGCAGCCAAGAGGGTCGCGCGGGCACTGAAGCTTTCTTT.

The CDR3 loop is CASSLRQGRPNQPQHF. CDR3 nucleotides: TGTGCCAGCAGCCTCCGACAGGGCAGACCCAATCAGCCCCAGCATTTT. The V and J genes are TRBV7-2 and TRBJ1-5; the match to TRBD1 covers 7 bases. The germline gives CDR1 SGHTA, CDR2 FQGNSA. V shed 5 bases and J 3 bases; nucleotides not matched to a gene: 10. The CDR3 totals 16 residues.

This chain uses TRBV7-2 with TRBJ1-1, with a possible D match to TRBD1 (5 bases). Trimming left V 3 bases short and J 5 bases short, with 10 bases between. This CDR3 comprises 13 residues. CDR1 and CDR2 from the germline V gene are SGHTA and FQGNSA. CDR3 sequence reads: CASSLEGLTEAFF. CDR3 nucleotides: TGTGCCAGCAGCTTGGAGGGGTTAACTGAAGCTTTCTTT.

The J gene is TRBJ1-1, the V gene TRBV27, with 8 bases aligning to TRBD1. Germline CDR1 MNHEY, CDR2 SMNVEV (reference sequence). The CDR3 runs to 16 residues. The junction had 12 bases not matched to a gene; V was cut back by 5 bases and J by 4 bases. In DNA form, the CDR3 reads TGTGCCAGCAGTCTTACCTGGACAGGGAGGGGCACTGAAGCTTTCTTT. It encodes CASSLTWTGRGTEAFF.

Only one count was recorded for this clone. This sequence joins TRBV18 and TRBJ1-2; 7 bases map to TRBD1. The V and J ends lost 0 bases and 4 bases, in that order; junction bases with no gene match: 5. This CDR3 is 15 amino acids long. CDR1 is KGHSH, CDR2 LQKENI, per germline. The CDR3 here is CASSPPVPGGYGYTF. In DNA form, the CDR3 reads TGTGCCAGCTCACCACCGGTTCCAGGGGGCTATGGCTACACCTTC.

The chain employs TRBV10-3 and TRBJ1-2, with 8 positions matching TRBD1. Germline V gives CDR1 ENHRY, CDR2 SYGVKD. V gave up 6 bases and J gave up 8 bases; unmatched junction bases: 11. CDR3 length: 14 amino acids. CDR3 amino acids: CAISTTGQGEGYTF. CDR3 coding DNA: TGTGCCATCAGCACGACTGGACAGGGAGAAGGCTACACCTTC.

The chain is built from TRBV6-6 and TRBJ1-1, with TRBD1 matching over 11 bases. V gave up 6 bases and J gave up 2 bases; unmatched junction bases: 5. The CDR3 loop spans 15 amino acids. CDR1 is MNHNY, CDR2 SVGAGI, per germline (reference sequence). The CDR3 DNA is TGTGCCAGCAGGGACTGGACAGGGGGCAACACTGAAGCTTTCTTT. The encoded protein is CASRDWTGGNTEAFF.

The rearrangement joins TRBV7-2 to TRBJ2-2; 12 bases align to TRBD2. In germline, CDR1 is SGHTA, CDR2 FQGNSA. This CDR3 comprises 17 residues. Germline trimming cut 4 bases from V and 3 bases from J; bases unmatched to any gene: 6. CDR3 sequence (DNA): TGTGCCAGCAGCTCCCACGGGACTAGCGGGTACACCGGGGAGCTGTTTTTT. It translates to CASSSHGTSGYTGELFF.

The chain carries TRBV4-3 and TRBJ2-2; 9 bases line up with TRBD1. With 2 bases clipped from V and 7 bases from J, the junction kept 5 bases outside the gene matches. The germline CDR1 and CDR2 sequences are LGHNA and YSLEER. The CDR3 loop spans 15 amino acids. The CDR3 spells CASSQRDRAVGELFF. In DNA, the CDR3 is TGCGCCAGCAGCCAACGGGACAGGGCCGTCGGGGAGCTGTTTTTT.

V gene TRBV6-5 combines with J gene TRBJ2-7; 8 bases line up with TRBD1. V was pared by 6 bases and J by 2 bases, with 9 bases of the junction left unmatched. The CDR3 runs to 15 residues. The V gene's germline CDR1 is MNHEY and CDR2 SVGAGI. The CDR3 bases are TGTGCCAGCAGGCCCGACAGGGGCTGGGCCTACGAGCAGTACTTC. Residues: CASRPDRGWAYEQYF.

To note about this clone: Within the sample, other DNA sequences also encode this same CDR3. The CDR3 DNA sequence: TGTGCCAGCAGTTTGAGTTCGGTATATGGCTACACCTTC. It codes for CASSLSSVYGYTF. J is TRBJ1-2 and V is TRBV12-3 or TRBV12-4; D gene ambiguous. The CDR3 consists of 13 residues. V gave up 3 bases and J gave up 5 bases, with 10 bases separating them.

This sequence joins TRBV10-3 and TRBJ1-5; possible D gene TRBD1, 5 bases. The CDR3 consists of 14 residues. The V end lost 2 bases, the J end lost 0 bases, and 5 bases lay between the germline ends. Looked up from germline, CDR1 is ENHRY and CDR2 is SYGVKD. The CDR3, as DNA: TGTGCCATCAGTGAGGGACATAGCAATCAGCCCCAGCATTTT. Protein: CAISEGHSNQPQHF.

J is TRBJ2-1 and V is TRBV7-9, with TRBD1 matching over 9 bases. With 3 bases clipped from V and 4 bases from J, the junction kept 7 bases outside the gene matches. The CDR3 sequence is 16 residues long. The germline V gene has CDR1 SEHNR and CDR2 FQNEAQ (reference sequence). The CDR3 region is CASSFRIGTGYNEQFF. The CDR3 DNA sequence: TGTGCCAGCAGCTTTCGAATCGGGACAGGGTACAATGAGCAGTTCTTC.

The genes are TRBV5-1 and TRBJ2-3, with D possibly TRBD2 on 6 matching bases. This CDR3 is built from 15 residues. The germline V and J ends were trimmed by 0 bases and 2 bases, with 10 bases remaining between them. CDR1 and CDR2 (germline): SGHRS, YFSETQ. DNA of the CDR3: TGCGCCAGCAGCTTGGCGGCGGGATACACAGATACGCAGTATTTT. It yields the protein CASSLAAGYTDTQYF.

V gene TRBV11-3 combines with J gene TRBJ1-1; TRBD1 matches at 8 bases. Germline V gene sequence: CDR1 SGHNT, CDR2 YENEEA. The CDR3 covers 13 residues. J was trimmed by 5 bases and V by 3 bases; bases with no gene match: 2. This chain's CDR3 is CASSLTGATEAFF. CDR3 DNA: TGTGCCAGCAGCTTGACAGGGGCAACTGAAGCTTTCTTT.

Only one count was recorded for this clone. V gene TRBV12-3 or TRBV12-4 combines with J gene TRBJ1-2, with D possibly TRBD1 on 6 matching bases. The length of the CDR3 is 13 residues. Trimming pared 2 bases from V and 4 bases from J, leaving 8 bases between. The CDR3 DNA reads TGTGCCAGCAGTTTACAGGGGACCTATGGCTACACCTTC. Amino acid sequence: CASSLQGTYGYTF.